This T cell receptor (beta chain) was captured by sequencing in a study of blood T cell repertoires in COVID-19. The wider study: COVID-19 samples collected from the United States, Italy and Spain covered acute and convalescent phases.

Here immunoSEQ multiplex PCR was the method, and the copy in TCRdb shows in-frame clones only, minus some. The repertoire consists of about 270,000 clones, with around 90% occurring once and the leading ten covering approximately 3%. Germline lookup yields CDR1 SGHDN and CDR2 FVKESK. V dropped 4 bases and J dropped 7; count of bases not matched to a gene: 3. The CDR3 runs to 14 residues. The material sequenced was PBMCs or T cells enriched from blood (not recorded which). The chain employs TRBV14 and TRBJ1-6; 8 nucleotides align to TRBD1. The receptor was derived from a middle-aged man who had been exposed to COVID-19. CDR3 sequence: CASSRTGTNSPLHF. Here the CDR3 DNA reads TGTGCCAGCAGCCGGACAGGGACGAATTCACCCCTCCACTTT. The full variable domain, its missing parts supplied by reference TRBV14 and TRBJ1-6, is EAGVTQFPSHSVIEKGQTVTLRCDPISGHDNLYWYRRVMGKEIKFLLHFVKESKQDESGMPNNRFLAERTGGTYSTLKVQPAELEDSGVYFCASSRTGTNSPLHFGNGTRLTVT.